Listed below are T cell receptor beta chains from one sample, sequenced in a study of molecular identifiers for immune sequencing clone quantification. TCRdb used MiXCR to reprocess the PCR reads, holding one entry per CDR3 protein. The sample carries about 67,000 distinct CDR3 sequences, around 17% recorded once. The sequenced sample was naive CD8+ T cells from blood, with Jurkat cell RNA spiked in. Receptors were obtained from a human donor in good health. Some libraries in this study had Jurkat cell RNA spiked in. The conserved cysteine and the conserved F or W are not part of the CDR3 here. Fields, in order: J gene, V gene, CDR3 protein.

TRBJ2-2 | TRBV5-4 | ASSLGSGSSGELF
TRBJ2-7 | TRBV7-8 | ASSLGVSGGRAD
TRBJ2-2 | TRBV23-1 | ASSPGTGFGELF
TRBJ1-1 | TRBV9 | ASSVSGNSREAF
TRBJ2-3 | TRBV24-1 | ATSELAGGTDTQY
TRBJ2-1 | TRBV7-2 | ASSHTGGNRYNEQF
TRBJ2-3 | TRBV20-1 | SARDPAGFTDTQY
TRBJ2-3 | TRBV7-9 | ASSPLGPPDTQY
TRBJ2-1 | TRBV6-5 | ASSPGQSSYNEQF
TRBJ2-1 | TRBV6-2/TRBV6-3 | ASTDRGDEQF
TRBJ2-3 | TRBV5-6 | ASSLGAGVSADTQY
TRBJ1-2 | TRBV7-2 | ASTISLYYGYT
TRBJ2-7 | TRBV7-8 | ASSSSGGKGYEQY
TRBJ2-5 | TRBV11-3 | ASSLQGAEETQY
TRBJ2-1 | TRBV24-1 | ATEWDNEQF
TRBJ1-1 | TRBV9 | ASSVVGRVMNTEAF
TRBJ2-7 | TRBV20-1 | SARGQSYEQY
TRBJ2-3 | TRBV20-1 | SASSGLAGESTDTQY
TRBJ1-1 | TRBV12-3/TRBV12-4 | ASSFGTEAF
TRBJ2-3 | TRBV14 | ASSQISTSGTDTQY
TRBJ1-5 | TRBV7-8 | ASSLRVGNQPQH
TRBJ2-7 | TRBV4-1 | ASSLMAGTGGYEQY
TRBJ2-5 | TRBV6-2/TRBV6-3 | ASSYGRVAGPGHETQY
TRBJ2-7 | TRBV30 | ASQPTVTYEQY
TRBJ1-6 | TRBV20-1 | SARGYGQGASPYNSPLH
TRBJ1-5 | TRBV28 | ASSPGGSGQPQH
TRBJ2-5 | TRBV5-6 | ASSLGLLLDQETQY
TRBJ2-7 | TRBV5-4 | ASSWGPDSAGDYEQY
TRBJ2-7 | TRBV30 | AWMGRGMWEQY
TRBJ1-2 | TRBV24-1 | AIHTGDVRYGYT
TRBJ2-7 | TRBV20-1 | SARPGTSGSYEQY
TRBJ2-3 | TRBV9 | ASSVEGGQGLLDTQY
TRBJ2-7 | TRBV19 | ASSIGQAYEQY
TRBJ2-7 | TRBV7-9 | ASSSSNTRSYEQY
TRBJ2-7 | TRBV5-6 | ASSLGATGVHEQY
TRBJ1-1 | TRBV2 | ASSEAPPNTEAF
TRBJ2-1 | TRBV30 | AWIPGDPYNEQF
- | TRBV7-3 | ASSSTGTFTDTQH
TRBJ2-7 | TRBV6-2/TRBV6-3 | ASSYKPPRTSPYEQY
TRBJ2-7 | TRBV7-8 | ASSFTGTGARLPYEQY
TRBJ2-1 | TRBV27 | ASSSGTPNYNEQF
TRBJ2-7 | TRBV29-1 | SVEDSDRGLSYEQY
TRBJ2-3 | TRBV29-1 | SVEDHAYLASTDTQY